These 18 T cell receptor beta chains originate from one sample sequenced in a study of blood T cell repertoires in COVID-19. This table comes from immunoSEQ multiplex PCR, and its TCRdb copy is limited to in-frame clones, with some not included. This sample carries hundreds of thousands of clones, 86% of them seen once, and the ten largest clones take approximately 5%. The sample comprised peripheral blood. Receptors originate from a woman of 80 years or more with COVID-19, enrolled during active disease.

This clone was picked up a small number of times. This chain joins TRBV3-1 (or the pseudogene TRBV3-2) and TRBJ2-7, with 9 bases matching TRBD1. The trim removed 1 base at V and 4 bases at J, leaving 5 bases unmatched. CDR1 is LGHDT, CDR2 YNNKEL, per germline (reference sequence). The CDR3 is 15 residues long. The CDR3 reads CASSQVFGTGYEQYV. In nucleotides, the CDR3 is TGTGCCAGCAGCCAAGTGTTCGGGACAGGGTACGAGCAGTACGTC.

The V gene is TRBV11-2, the J gene TRBJ2-3; 9 nucleotides align to TRBD2. Germline V CDR1 and CDR2: SGHAT, FQNNGV. The CDR3 contains 14 residues. V shed 8 bases and J 4 bases; nucleotides not matched to a gene: 7. The CDR3 sequence is CASRPSGVADTQYF. The CDR3 nucleotides are TGTGCCAGCCGGCCTAGCGGGGTTGCAGATACGCAGTATTTT.

The chain couples TRBV5-1 to TRBJ1-1; TRBD1 might be the D (5 bases). Germline V CDR1 and CDR2: SGHRS, YFSETQ. Trimming cost V 0 bases and J 1 base, with 10 bases left between them. The CDR3 runs 15 residues. CDR3 amino acids: CASSLGLDRNTEAFF. DNA of the CDR3: TGCGCCAGCAGCTTGGGGTTAGACAGGAACACTGAAGCTTTCTTT.

The V gene is TRBV7-2, the J gene TRBJ1-5; 9 bases match TRBD1. Germline loops: CDR1 SGHTA, CDR2 FQGNSA. The CDR3 length is 16 residues. V shed 2 bases and J 0 bases; nucleotides not matched to a gene: 2. CDR3: CASSLRQGDSNQPQHF. DNA for the CDR3: TGTGCCAGCAGCTTAAGACAGGGGGATAGCAATCAGCCCCAGCATTTT.

The CDR3 DNA sequence: TGTGCCAGCAGCTTAGCATTCGGCAGGGGCAGTGAAAAACTGTTTTTT. Residues: CASSLAFGRGSEKLFF. The chain links TRBV7-8 to TRBJ1-4; a possible D gene is TRBD1 (6 bases). V lost 0 bases, J lost 7 bases, and 15 bases lay in between. The V gene's germline CDR1 is SGHVS and CDR2 FQNEAQ. This CDR3 spans 16 amino acids.

This clone was observed once. The V and J genes are TRBV19 and TRBJ2-1, with a weak D call TRBD2 (5 bases). The germline CDR1 and CDR2 sequences are LNHDA and SQIVND (reference sequence). This CDR3 region has 16 residues. Trimming took 5 bases from V and 0 from J, leaving 14 bases between them. CDR3: CASSGRVGSSYNEQFF. CDR3 DNA: TGTGCCAGTAGTGGACGGGTTGGGAGCTCCTACAATGAGCAGTTCTTC.

The genes are TRBV2 and TRBJ1-5; the match to TRBD1 covers 8 bases. This CDR3 is built from 14 residues. CDR1 and CDR2 (germline): SNHLY, FYNNEI. The V gene end was trimmed by 6 bases and the J gene end by 2 bases; junction bases not matched to a gene: 3. CDR3 loop: CASSWGQGNQPQHF. The DNA of the CDR3 is TGTGCCAGCAGCTGGGGACAGGGCAATCAGCCCCAGCATTTT.

This sequence joins TRBV7-7 and TRBJ1-6, with a tentative D call TRBD1 (6 bases). This CDR3 spans 14 amino acids. Trimming pared 0 bases from V and 7 bases from J, leaving 7 bases between. Germline-derived CDR1 and CDR2 are SSHAT and FNYEAQ (reference sequence). CDR3: CASSLAQGNSPLHF. For the CDR3, the DNA is TGTGCCAGCAGCTTAGCGCAGGGGAATTCACCCCTCCACTTT.

The rearrangement links TRBV5-5 to TRBJ1-4, with D possibly TRBD1 on 6 matching bases. The CDR3 is 16 amino acids. In germline, CDR1 is SGHKS, CDR2 YYEKEE (reference sequence). The V end lost 0 bases, the J end lost 6 bases, and 15 bases lay between the germline ends. Here the CDR3 DNA reads TGTGCCAGCAGCTTGGCGAGGGGGAATAGTCATGAAAAACTGTTTTTT. Translated: CASSLARGNSHEKLFF.

The CDR3 spells CASSFPRTGGIDEQFF. The CDR3 DNA sequence: TGCGCCAGCAGCTTCCCGCGGACAGGGGGCATTGATGAGCAGTTCTTC. V is TRBV5-1 and J is TRBJ2-1; 11 bases match TRBD1. The germline V gene encodes CDR1 SGHRS and CDR2 YFSETQ. V gave up 2 bases and J gave up 8 bases; unmatched junction bases: 9. The CDR3 loop spans 16 amino acids.

This chain uses TRBV15 with TRBJ2-7; perhaps TRBD1 as D (6 bases). V dropped 3 bases and J dropped 3 bases, with 12 bases sitting between them. Per the germline V gene, CDR1 is LNHNV and CDR2 is YYDKDF (reference sequence). This CDR3 has 14 residues. Here the CDR3 reads CATSRNLRGYEQYF. CDR3 sequence (DNA): TGTGCCACCAGCAGGAACCTCAGGGGCTACGAGCAGTACTTC. Variable domain in full (rest from reference TRBV15 and TRBJ2-7): DAMVIQNPRYQVTQFGKPVTLSCSQTLNHNVMYWYQQKSSQAPKLLFHYYDKDFNNEADTPDNFQSRRPNTSFCFLDIRSPGLGDTAMYLCATSRNLRGYEQYFGPGTRLTVT.

The J gene is TRBJ1-4, the V gene TRBV28; D not resolved. V was clipped by 4 bases and J by 8 bases, with 2 bases between them. The CDR3 contains 10 residues. Germline V gives CDR1 MDHEN, CDR2 SYDVKM. The chain's CDR3 is CASSSEKLFF. As DNA, the CDR3 is TGTGCCAGCAGTTCAGAAAAACTGTTTTTT. Combining the CDR3 with reference TRBV28 and TRBJ1-4 gives the whole variable domain DVKVTQSSRYLVKRTGEKVFLECVQDMDHENMFWYRQDPGLGLRLIYFSYDVKMKEKGDIPEGYSVSREKKERFSLILESASTNQTSMYLCASSSEKLFFGSGTQLSVL.

The rearrangement uses TRBV4-1 and TRBJ1-6; the D gene is possibly TRBD1 (5 bases). The germline gives CDR1 MGHRA, CDR2 YSYEKL. This CDR3 is 14 amino acids long. The V gene lost 1 base and the J gene lost 8 bases, with 9 bases spanning the gap. The CDR3 loop reads CASSQVQGDSPLHF. The CDR3 DNA follows: TGCGCCAGCAGCCAAGTTCAGGGTGATTCACCCCTCCACTTT.

This clone was observed once. This chain uses TRBV6-2 or TRBV6-3 with TRBJ2-5; D possibly corresponds to TRBD2 (6 bases). Germline CDR1 reads MNHEY; CDR2 reads SVGEGT. Trimming cost V 2 bases and J 4 bases, with 11 bases left between them. CDR3 length: 14 residues. Written as DNA, the CDR3 is TGTGCCAGCAGTTACGGAGGGTTGGGAGAGACCCAGTACTTC. Amino acid sequence: CASSYGGLGETQYF.

The table lists this clone with a few counts. The V gene is TRBV7-2, the J gene TRBJ1-6; 7 nucleotides agree with TRBD1. This CDR3 is 16 amino acids long. Germline loops: CDR1 SGHTA, CDR2 FQGNSA. Trimming took 5 bases from V and 10 from J; bases not matched to a gene: 14. DNA of the CDR3: TGTGCCAGCAGCCCGCACACCGGGACAGAAACCTCACCCCTCCACTTT. Protein product: CASSPHTGTETSPLHF.

This clone was counted between two and nine times. The V gene is TRBV3-1 (or the pseudogene TRBV3-2), the J gene TRBJ1-6; TRBD1 matches at 10 bases. Germline-derived CDR1 and CDR2 are LGHDT and YNNKEL (reference sequence). The CDR3 sequence is 15 residues long. After removal of 8 bases from V and 10 bases from J, the junction contained 11 bases not matched to a gene. The CDR3 region is CASGSAGTGASPLHF. DNA of the CDR3: TGTGCCAGCGGGTCGGCGGGGACAGGGGCCTCACCCCTCCACTTT.

This clone occurred a few times. V and J are TRBV7-2 and TRBJ2-3, with no clear D. The length of the CDR3 is 13 residues. CDR1 and CDR2 (germline): SGHTA, FQGNSA. V was trimmed by 1 base and J by 2 bases, leaving 4 bases between them. The CDR3 bases are TGTGCCAGCAGCTTAGGCTACACAGATACGCAGTATTTT. This gives the protein CASSLGYTDTQYF.

The gene calls are TRBV5-6 and TRBJ1-1; D might be TRBD1 (5 bases). Germline V lookup: CDR1 SGHDT, CDR2 YYEEEE. Trimming pared 4 bases from V and 3 bases from J, leaving 13 bases between. The CDR3 is 14 residues long. The CDR3 sequence is CASSGEGRDTEAFF. The DNA of the CDR3 is TGTGCCAGCAGCGGGGAGGGGCGAGACACTGAAGCTTTCTTT. Full variable domain (missing parts from reference TRBV5-6 and TRBJ1-1): DAGVTQSPTHLIKTRGQQVTLRCSPKSGHDTVSWYQQALGQGPQFIFQYYEEEERQRGNFPDRFSGHQFPNYSSELNVNALLLGDSALYLCASSGEGRDTEAFFGQGTRLTVV.